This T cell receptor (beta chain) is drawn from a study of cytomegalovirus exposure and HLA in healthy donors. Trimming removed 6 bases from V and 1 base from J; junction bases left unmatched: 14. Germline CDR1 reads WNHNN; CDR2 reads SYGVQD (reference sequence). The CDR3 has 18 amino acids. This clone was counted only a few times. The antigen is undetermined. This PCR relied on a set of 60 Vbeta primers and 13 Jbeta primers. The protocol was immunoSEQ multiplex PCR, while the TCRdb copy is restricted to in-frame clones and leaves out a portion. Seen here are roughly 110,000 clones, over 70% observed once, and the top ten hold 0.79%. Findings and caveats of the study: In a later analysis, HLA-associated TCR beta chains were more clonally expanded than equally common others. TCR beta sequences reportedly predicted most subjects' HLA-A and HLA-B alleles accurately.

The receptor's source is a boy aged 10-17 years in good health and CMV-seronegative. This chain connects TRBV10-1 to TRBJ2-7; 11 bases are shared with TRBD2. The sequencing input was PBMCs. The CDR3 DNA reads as TGCGCCAGCAGCGCTTACAGTTCTAGCGGGAGGAGGTCCTACGAGCAGTACTTC. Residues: CASSAYSSSGRRSYEQYF.